The next 24 T cell receptor beta chains were all read from a single sample in a study of T cells in Graves' hyperthyroidism and ophthalmopathy. Amplification yielded TCR beta CDR3 regions, with RNA transcripts as the source. When the TCR CDR3 underwent first-round RT-PCR, the HTBI primer set was used. TCRdb recomputed calls from the multiplex PCR reads with MiXCR, one row per CDR3 protein. Of about 600,000 distinct CDR3 sequences listed, 12% to 15% are singletons. What was sequenced was blood. The receptors stem from a woman aged 18-30 years with Graves' ophthalmopathy.

The V and J genes are TRBV6-5 and TRBJ1-3; perhaps TRBD1 as D (5 bases). This CDR3 spans 18 amino acids. CDR1 is MNHEY, CDR2 SVGAGI, per germline. V lost 0 bases and J lost 0, with 15 bases in between. Written as DNA, the CDR3 is TGTGCCAGCAGTTACTCGTGGGGCGACGGCCCCTCTGGAAACACCATATATTTT. This codes for CASSYSWGDGPSGNTIYF.

The V call is TRBV6-1, the J call TRBJ2-7, with TRBD2 matching over 8 bases. V shed 7 bases, J shed 2 bases, and the junction held 13 bases outside the gene matches. There are 16 residues in the CDR3. In germline, CDR1 is MNHNS, CDR2 SASEGT. In DNA, the CDR3 is TGTGCCAGCAACCGAGACGCGGGAGGTTCCCCCTACGAGCAGTACTTC. It specifies CASNRDAGGSPYEQYF.

This clonotype occurred a few times. V gene TRBV3-1 combines with J gene TRBJ2-1, with 9 bases identical to TRBD2. V trimming: 6 bases; J trimming: 9 bases; junction bases outside the gene matches: 15. CDR3 size: 16 residues. CDR1 and CDR2 from the germline V gene are LGHDT and YNNKEL (reference sequence). CDR3 amino acids: CASRELAGIGASEQFF. CDR3 sequence (DNA): TGTGCCAGCAGGGAGCTAGCGGGAATAGGGGCGTCTGAGCAGTTCTTC.

This clonotype was seen many times. The chain carries TRBV2 and TRBJ1-5; 7 bases match TRBD1. The J segment lost 4 bases and the V segment lost 4 bases, leaving 7 bases of the junction unmatched. The germline CDR1 and CDR2 sequences are SNHLY and FYNNEI. This CDR3 has 15 amino acids. The CDR3 DNA reads TGTGCCAGCAGTGGACCAGGGGGAGGGAATCAGCCCCAGCATTTT. Encoded protein: CASSGPGGGNQPQHF.

The rearrangement joins TRBV29-1 to TRBJ1-2; 7 bases match TRBD1. Per the germline V gene, CDR1 is SQVTM and CDR2 is ANQGSEA. V gave up 5 bases and J gave up 3 bases; unmatched junction bases: 12. CDR3 length equals 15 residues. The DNA for the CDR3 is TGCAGCGTTCGTAGTGACAGGGTTGGGGACTATGGCTACACCTTC. This sequence encodes CSVRSDRVGDYGYTF.

Ten or more counts support this clonotype. The chain carries TRBV12-3 or TRBV12-4 and TRBJ2-3, with D uncertain. The CDR3 runs to 14 residues. Trimming stripped 8 bases from V and 1 base from J, with 13 bases between. The CDR3 coding sequence is TGTGCCAGCTCCTTCAGCTCCGGCACAGATACGCAGTATTTT. Its protein is CASSFSSGTDTQYF.

There are many counts of this clonotype. CDR3 DNA sequence: TGTGCCAGCAGCTCTGGGTTACAGGGGATCGGTGAAAAACTGTTTTTT. Translation gives CASSSGLQGIGEKLFF. V gene TRBV11-3 combines with J gene TRBJ1-4; 7 nucleotides align to TRBD1. The V and J ends lost 4 bases and 7 bases, in that order; junction bases with no gene match: 12. The CDR3 is 16 amino acids. Germline values: CDR1 SGHNT, CDR2 YENEEA.

This clonotype occurred a few times. The chain joins TRBV28 to TRBJ2-5; unclear D gene. This CDR3 has 13 amino acids. The germline CDR1 and CDR2 sequences are MDHEN and SYDVKM. Trimming took off 2 bases at V and 2 bases at J, with 6 bases between the two ends. The CDR3: CASSLQDQETQYF. CDR3 in DNA: TGTGCCAGCAGTTTACAGGATCAAGAGACCCAGTACTTC.

Comments on this clonotype: A much more abundant neighbour one base away suggests this may be a read error. The chain combines TRBV5-6 with TRBJ2-3; the match to TRBD1 covers 9 bases. The germline gives CDR1 SGHDT, CDR2 YYEEEE. The J segment lost 2 bases and the V segment lost 2 bases, leaving 3 bases of the junction unmatched. This CDR3 comprises 15 residues. CDR3 sequence (DNA): TGTGCCAGCAGCTTCACAGGGGGCCACACAGATACGCAGTATTTT. This codes for CASSFTGGHTDTQYF.

In this sample, this clonotype turned up many times. The CDR3 reads CASSLVSPQLAEQFF. CDR3 DNA sequence: TGCGCCAGCAGCTTGGTGTCCCCCCAGCTAGCGGAGCAGTTCTTC. J is TRBJ2-1 and V is TRBV5-1; D is possibly TRBD2 (6 bases). CDR1 and CDR2 from the germline V gene are SGHRS and YFSETQ. This CDR3 comprises 15 residues. The germline V and J ends were trimmed by 0 bases and 10 bases, with 17 bases remaining between them.

This clonotype was found a few times. This sequence joins TRBV5-1 and TRBJ1-6; D not resolved. Germline V CDR1 and CDR2: SGHRS, YFSETQ. There are 15 residues in the CDR3. Trimming removed 4 bases at V and 5 bases at J, with 13 bases between. The DNA for the CDR3 is TGCGCCAGCAGCCCAGCAGCCTGGGATAATTCACCCCTCCACTTT. Its translation: CASSPAAWDNSPLHF.

This CDR3 reads CASRVEGGGNYGYTF. The CDR3 DNA reads as TGTGCCAGTAGGGTAGAAGGGGGAGGGAACTATGGCTACACCTTC. The V call is TRBV19, the J call TRBJ1-2, with D possibly being TRBD1 (6 bases). This CDR3 is built from 15 residues. V shed 6 bases and J shed 2 bases, with 16 bases lying between them. CDR1 is LNHDA, CDR2 SQIVND, per germline (reference sequence).

This clonotype was seen a few times. J is TRBJ1-2 and V is TRBV19; TRBD1 matches at 7 bases. This CDR3 comprises 14 residues. CDR1 is LNHDA, CDR2 SQIVND, per germline (reference sequence). J gave up 7 bases and V 6 bases, and 11 bases lay outside the gene matches. CDR3 nucleotides: TGTGCCAGTAGACCCAGACAGGGCGGCGGTGGCTACACCTTC. Residues: CASRPRQGGGGYTF.

Of note for this clonotype: Germline and junction disagree at one end, which may indicate a read error. The J gene is TRBJ1-5, the V gene TRBV19; D gene ambiguous. Germline values: CDR1 LNHDA, CDR2 SQIVND (reference sequence). CDR3 size: 12 residues. The CDR3 coding sequence is TGTGCCAGACCCAGTCGCAACCAGCCCCAGCATTTT. Protein product: CARPSRNQPQHF.

The gene calls are TRBV20-1 and TRBJ2-2; D could derive from TRBD1 or TRBD2 (7 bases each). Trimming took 5 bases from V and 1 from J, leaving 11 bases between them. Germline loops: CDR1 DFQATT, CDR2 SNEGSKA (reference sequence). The CDR3 has 14 amino acids. CDR3 bases: TGCAGTGCTCCCAGGGGGGGGAACACCGGGGAGCTGTTTTTT. Translating it yields CSAPRGGNTGELFF.

The rearrangement links TRBV19 to TRBJ2-7; D might be TRBD1 (5 bases). The CDR3 has 13 residues. V was cut by 6 bases and J by 1 base, with 10 bases left in between. The germline CDR1 and CDR2 sequences are LNHDA and SQIVND (reference sequence). The CDR3 region has the DNA TGTGCCAGTAGCAGGGCAGTTTCCTACGAGCAGTACTTC. Translated, it gives CASSRAVSYEQYF.

This clonotype occurred many times. The V and J genes are TRBV24-1 and TRBJ2-7; 7 bases map to TRBD2. Germline CDR1 KGHDR, CDR2 SFDVKD. Unmatched junction bases numbered 14, after V lost 4 bases and J lost 9 bases. This CDR3 spans 15 amino acids. DNA of the CDR3: TGTGCCACCAGTGAGGGAACTAGCGCGCCGGCGAGGCAGTACTTC. As protein: CATSEGTSAPARQYF.

The rearrangement uses TRBV28 and TRBJ2-3; D gene ambiguous. V lost 6 bases, J lost 7 bases, and 11 bases lay in between. The CDR3 has 12 amino acids. Germline V gene data show CDR1 as MDHEN and CDR2 as SYDVKM. The CDR3, as DNA: TGTGCCAGCAGGCCGAGACGCAATACGCAGTATTTT. Encoded protein: CASRPRRNTQYF.

In its sample, this clonotype was seen many times. This rearrangement joins TRBV7-3 to TRBJ2-2; D remains unclear. The CDR3 is 15 amino acids. CDR1 SGHTA and CDR2 FQGTGA come from the germline V gene. V lost 5 bases and J lost 2, with 12 bases in between. This CDR3 reads CASSPLLRNTGELFF. For the CDR3, the DNA is TGTGCCAGCAGCCCACTCCTTAGAAACACCGGGGAGCTGTTTTTT.

The V call is TRBV9, the J call TRBJ1-6; TRBD1 is a possible D gene (6 bases). The CDR3 consists of 15 residues. Germline CDR1 SGDLS, CDR2 YYNGEE. Trimming removed 0 bases from V and 6 bases from J, with 10 bases in between. For the CDR3, the DNA is TGTGCCAGCAGCGTAGTTGGGGGCCCTAATTCACCCCTCCACTTT. Its protein product is CASSVVGGPNSPLHF.

This clonotype was detected many times. This chain links TRBV3-1 with TRBJ1-2, with D possibly TRBD1 on 5 matching bases. This CDR3 has 13 residues. The V and J ends lost 1 base and 8 bases respectively, with 11 bases between them. Per the germline V gene, CDR1 is LGHDT and CDR2 is YNNKEL (reference sequence). The CDR3 reads CASSQGQSGGYTF. The CDR3, as DNA: TGTGCCAGCAGCCAAGGACAGTCAGGGGGCTACACCTTC.

This chain uses TRBV20-1 with TRBJ2-3; 7 nucleotides agree with TRBD2. With V trimmed by 5 bases and J by 0 bases, 11 bases remained unmatched. This CDR3 is built from 16 residues. CDR1 and CDR2 from the germline V gene are DFQATT and SNEGSKA (reference sequence). The CDR3 sequence: CSALRGLTASTDTQYF. Here the CDR3 DNA reads TGCAGTGCTTTAAGGGGACTAACGGCAAGCACAGATACGCAGTATTTT.

The chain joins TRBV10-1 to TRBJ1-5; 10 nucleotides align to TRBD1. This CDR3 region has 16 residues. The V gene's germline CDR1 is WNHNN and CDR2 SYGVQD (reference sequence). V dropped 8 bases and J dropped 3; count of bases not matched to a gene: 10. This CDR3 reads CASGTGEIDDNQPQHF. The CDR3 coding sequence is TGCGCCAGCGGGACAGGGGAGATTGATGACAATCAGCCCCAGCATTTT.

This clonotype was observed a few times. The rearrangement joins TRBV7-9 to TRBJ1-5, with D possibly matching TRBD1 (6 bases). The V and J ends lost 5 bases and 7 bases respectively, with 15 bases between them. In germline, CDR1 is SEHNR, CDR2 FQNEAQ (reference sequence). This CDR3 is 14 amino acids long. The CDR3 sequence is CASSPGQIGQPQHF. The CDR3 DNA follows: TGTGCCAGCAGCCCGGGACAAATCGGCCAGCCCCAGCATTTT.